This T cell receptor (beta chain) was profiled in a study of cytomegalovirus exposure and HLA in healthy donors. With regard to this clone: Its specificity is not known.

The donors were members of the approximately 120-subject validation cohort (separate from the approximately 730-subject first cohort). Measured with immunoSEQ multiplex PCR; TCRdb has only the in-frame clones, and not every one. The data show under 150,000 clones, 85% to 90% seen once. Study-wide findings and caveats: Under in vitro conditions, three CMV-associated chains were confirmed as specific for CMV antigens. Altogether, 150 to 200 TCR beta chains were recorded as cytomegalovirus-associated. Rarity characterized most TCR sequences, yet some public TCRs appeared in many donors.

The germline V gene encodes CDR1 SGHDT and CDR2 YYEEEE. Trimming took 2 bases from V and 3 from J; bases not matched to a gene: 6. The CDR3 is made up of 15 amino acids. Sequencing was performed on PBMCs. This TCR was sampled from a young man in good health and CMV-seronegative. The chain employs TRBV5-6 and TRBJ2-7; 9 nucleotides agree with TRBD1. The CDR3 loop reads CASSFGQGPHYEQYF. The CDR3 DNA is TGTGCCAGCAGCTTCGGACAGGGGCCCCACTACGAGCAGTACTTC.